This is a list of T cell receptor beta chains from one sample in a study of identical twins. TCRdb ran MiXCR on the 5' RACE reads and lists one entry per CDR3 protein. Of roughly 690,000 distinct CDR3 sequences in the sample, less than 7% are singletons; the top ten hold around 1.9%. Material: naive T cells sorted from blood. These receptors were taken from a man aged 18 to 35 in good health. The CDR3 runs from the conserved cysteine through the conserved F or W. The order of the fields is J gene, clone size, V gene, D gene, CDR3 protein, CDR3 DNA. D genes are given only for firm matches. A clone size is listed for some rows: how often the clone was seen (once, few, many), or a class if it is expanded.

>TRBJ1-2|many|TRBV5-6|.
CASSLSIDGYTF
TGTGCCAGCAGCTTGTCGATTGATGGCTACACCTTC
>TRBJ2-1|many|TRBV29-1|.
CSVDPSDNEQFF
TGCAGCGTTGATCCTTCTGACAATGAGCAGTTCTTC
>TRBJ2-2|many|TRBV4-2|.
CASSQGGRANTGELFF
TGTGCCAGCAGCCAAGGCGGACGGGCGAACACCGGGGAGCTGTTTTTT
>TRBJ2-3|many|TRBV6-2/TRBV6-3|.
CASKGTAGRSDTQYF
TGTGCCAGCAAAGGTACAGCCGGTCGATCGGATACGCAGTATTTT
>TRBJ2-5|few|TRBV24-1|.
CATSPGQPGAQYF
TGTGCCACCAGCCCGGGACAACCCGGGGCCCAGTACTTC
>TRBJ2-5|.|TRBV20-1|.
CSASGRGDIQETQYF
TGCAGTGCTAGTGGCCGGGGGGACATCCAAGAGACCCAGTACTTC
>TRBJ2-7|few|TRBV7-9|.
CASSVAGGFHYEQYF
TGTGCCAGCAGCGTGGCTGGGGGGTTTCACTACGAGCAGTACTTC
>TRBJ2-5|many|TRBV6-2/TRBV6-3|TRBD2
CASSFFSGRGQETQYF
TGTGCCAGCAGTTTTTTCAGCGGGAGGGGCCAAGAGACCCAGTACTTC
>TRBJ2-1|many|TRBV9|.
CASSAAGGTSLTF
TGTGCCAGCAGCGCGGCAGGGGGGACGTCCCTTACCTTC
>TRBJ2-1|.|TRBV12-3/TRBV12-4|.
CASSGLLHEQFF
TGTGCCAGCAGCGGATTACTTCATGAGCAGTTCTTC
>TRBJ2-7|.|TRBV27|.
CASSLGWQPYEQYF
TGTGCCAGCAGTTTGGGGTGGCAGCCCTACGAGCAGTACTTC
>TRBJ2-3|.|TRBV10-3|TRBD2
CAISEAPGLAPHSPGTDTQYF
TGTGCCATCAGTGAAGCCCCGGGACTAGCGCCTCACTCACCCGGCACAGATACGCAGTATTTT
>TRBJ2-7|many|TRBV28|.
CASSLLNRRQLTYEQYF
TGTGCCAGCAGTTTGTTGAATAGGCGGCAGCTAACCTACGAGCAGTACTTC
>TRBJ2-1|.|TRBV6-5|TRBD1
CASSSSGTGTGSGNEQFF
TGTGCCAGCAGTTCCTCGGGTACCGGGACAGGGAGCGGGAATGAGCAGTTCTTC
>TRBJ2-1|.|TRBV2|TRBD2
CASIRAGVGNEQFF
TGTGCCAGCATTAGAGCGGGAGTAGGCAATGAGCAGTTCTTC
>TRBJ2-5|.|TRBV4-1|.
CASVGDLGQETQYF
TGCGCCAGCGTCGGAGACCTTGGACAAGAGACCCAGTACTTC
>TRBJ2-5|few|TRBV23-1|.
CASSHHAAWGTQYF
TGCGCCAGCAGTCACCACGCCGCGTGGGGGACCCAGTACTTC
>TRBJ2-3|.|TRBV5-1|TRBD1
CASSLPTGTGSFTDTQYF
TGCGCCAGCAGCTTGCCGACCGGGACAGGTTCATTCACAGATACGCAGTATTTT
>TRBJ2-2|few|TRBV11-2|TRBD1
CASSLEARTRTGYTGELFF
TGTGCCAGCAGCTTAGAAGCCCGGACGAGGACAGGGTACACCGGGGAGCTGTTTTTT